This T cell receptor (beta chain) appears in the sequencing data of a study of blood T cell repertoires in COVID-19. The wider study: From T cells, B-cell-depleted T cells, or PBMCs came the material, which was cDNA or gDNA.

Generated by immunoSEQ multiplex PCR, the TCRdb table keeps only in-frame clones and is missing some. The sample records 300,000 or so clones, approximately 86% being singletons. The CDR3 consists of 13 residues. Germline-derived CDR1 and CDR2 are LGHDT and YNNKEL (reference sequence). V dropped 6 bases and J dropped 6 bases, with 14 bases sitting between them. Those who participated ranged in age from roughly 18 to 100 years and resided in approximately 26 US areas. Cohorts were based on clinical histories the participants reported. This clone has more than one count but fewer than ten. The sample comprised PBMCs or T cells enriched from blood (not recorded which). This clonotype originated in a middle-aged woman with acute COVID-19. V gene TRBV3-1 (or the pseudogene TRBV3-2) combines with J gene TRBJ1-1; D is unresolved. The CDR3 DNA is TGTGCCAGCAGGGACGGGCCGGGGTCTGAAGCTTTCTTT. It translates to CASRDGPGSEAFF.